Following are 2 T cell receptor beta chains from one sample sequenced in a study of CD8 T cells in ankylosing spondylitis. Study conclusions and caveats: What appeared characteristic of ankylosing spondylitis blood was a TCR beta motif of several highly homologous variants.

Antigens for these TCRs are unknown. One entry per CDR3 protein results from TCRdb running MiXCR on the 5' RACE reads. Of 670,000 or so distinct CDR3 sequences in the sample, 15% to 20% were seen once. Sample: blood, either unsorted or a sorted T cell fraction (not recorded which). The source of these receptors is a male donor with ankylosing spondylitis.

CDR3 protein: CASSPTGTGLQPQHF. In nucleotides, the CDR3 is TGTGCCAGCAGTCCAACTGGGACAGGGCTTCAGCCCCAGCATTTT. The gene calls are TRBV12-3 or TRBV12-4 and TRBJ1-5; 9 bases are shared with TRBD1. With 5 bases clipped from V and 6 bases from J, the junction kept 8 bases outside the gene matches. The CDR3 consists of 15 residues.

The rearrangement joins TRBV27 to TRBJ2-3, with D maybe TRBD1 (6 bases). The CDR3 loop spans 16 amino acids. Germline V gene data show CDR1 as MNHEY and CDR2 as SMNVEV (reference sequence). V was trimmed by 3 bases and J by 8 bases, leaving 21 bases between them. CDR3 DNA: TGTGCCAGCAGTTTCTCCCCGCAGAAGGGGGTCGGTACGCAGTATTTT. Its translation is CASSFSPQKGVGTQYF.